Shown below are 8 T cell receptor beta chains from a single sample sequenced in a study of shared clonotypes between healthy human individuals. Measured with immunoSEQ multiplex PCR; TCRdb has only the in-frame clones, and not every one. Among 550,000 to 700,000 clones, around 73% were seen once, and the ten largest hold around 2%. Sequenced material: memory CD4+ T cells sorted from blood. As for subset: CD45RA-negative fraction. These receptors came from a woman aged 30 to 39 in good health.

V is TRBV27 and J is TRBJ1-5; D call uncertain. Trimming cost V 4 bases and J 9 bases, with 4 bases left between them. There are 10 residues in the CDR3. The germline CDR1 and CDR2 sequences are MNHEY and SMNVEV (reference sequence). CDR3 DNA sequence: TGTGCCAGCAGTTGTGGGCCCCAGCATTTT. Encoded protein: CASSCGPQHF.

The V gene is TRBV5-1, the J gene TRBJ2-1; D may be TRBD1 (6 bases). V lost 0 bases, J lost 9 bases, and 16 bases lay in between. Germline V gene sequence: CDR1 SGHRS, CDR2 YFSETQ. The CDR3 loop spans 15 amino acids. Here the CDR3 reads CASSLAGTSVGEQFF. The CDR3 coding sequence is TGCGCCAGCAGCTTGGCCGGGACATCGGTCGGTGAGCAGTTCTTC.

The J gene is TRBJ1-4, the V gene TRBV5-6, with D tentatively TRBD1 (5 bases). V was shortened by 2 bases and J by 3 bases, with 8 bases between the two germline ends. Per germline, CDR1 SGHDT and CDR2 YYEEEE. The CDR3 has 14 amino acids. In DNA form, the CDR3 reads TGTGCCAGCAGCTTTGACAGCCCTAATGAAAAACTGTTTTTT. This sequence encodes CASSFDSPNEKLFF.

This clone was detected only once. The rearrangement joins TRBV11-2 to TRBJ2-1; D is unresolved. V was shortened by 1 base and J by 6 bases, with 13 bases between the two germline ends. The CDR3 covers 15 residues. CDR1 and CDR2 (germline): SGHAT, FQNNGV. DNA for the CDR3: TGTGCCAGCAGCTTAGGTATGACGCACATCAATGAGCAGTTCTTC. Its translation: CASSLGMTHINEQFF.

The chain carries TRBV4-1 and TRBJ2-1, with D maybe TRBD2 (6 bases). The CDR3 loop spans 16 amino acids. Deletions cut 2 bases from V and 1 base from J, with 12 bases between. CDR1 and CDR2 (germline): MGHRA, YSYEKL. The CDR3 DNA follows: TGCGCCAGCAGCCAACGAGCGGGCGGGTCCTACAATGAGCAGTTCTTC. Protein: CASSQRAGGSYNEQFF.

This clone occurred a few times. V and J are TRBV6-1 and TRBJ1-2, with TRBD1 matching over 9 bases. Germline CDR1 MNHNS, CDR2 SASEGT. V was pared by 6 bases and J by 5 bases, with 10 bases of the junction left unmatched. The CDR3 runs to 15 residues. The CDR3 DNA reads as TGTGCCAGCAGCGTCGACCGGACAGGGGTGTATGGCTACACCTTC. Its protein product is CASSVDRTGVYGYTF.

As for this clone: Different DNA sequences within this sample yield the same CDR3. The rearrangement links TRBV5-1 to TRBJ2-1; no definite D call. The CDR3 length is 15 residues. Per germline, CDR1 SGHRS and CDR2 YFSETQ. V was pared by 1 base and J by 0 bases, with 8 bases between. CDR3 in amino acids: CASSLTSSSYNEQFF. CDR3 bases: TGCGCCAGCAGCTTGACCTCGAGCTCCTACAATGAGCAGTTCTTC.

The chain has TRBV27 and TRBJ2-7; 7 bases line up with TRBD1. V lost 6 bases to trimming and J lost 2 bases; unmatched junction nucleotides: 10. Germline loops: CDR1 MNHEY, CDR2 SMNVEV (reference sequence). The CDR3 runs to 15 residues. DNA of the CDR3: TGTGCCAGCAGAGACAGGGTGTCTAGGACCTACGAGCAGTACTTC. This encodes CASRDRVSRTYEQYF.